The 29 T cell receptor beta chains below all came from one sample that was sequenced in a study of cytomegalovirus exposure and HLA in healthy donors. With 60 Vbeta and 13 Jbeta primers, the PCR was carried out. The protocol was immunoSEQ multiplex PCR, while the TCRdb copy is restricted to in-frame clones and leaves out a portion. The sample includes 130,000 to 150,000 clones, 55% to 80% of them seen just once. Sequencing input: PBMCs. These receptors were collected from a human donor in good health.

Here the CDR3 DNA reads TGTGCCAGCAGCGCGCGACTAGCGGGGGGGAAAAACCAAGAGACCCAGTACTTC. Protein product: CASSARLAGGKNQETQYF. The chain employs TRBV7-2 and TRBJ2-5, with 14 bases matching TRBD2. The CDR3 extends over 18 amino acids. The germline V gene encodes CDR1 SGHTA and CDR2 FQGNSA. V gave up 5 bases and J gave up 0 bases; unmatched junction bases: 8.

The chain uses TRBV15 and TRBJ2-7; TRBD1 is a possible D gene (6 bases). CDR3 size: 16 residues. V was pared by 1 base and J by 4 bases, with 17 bases between. Germline V gene lookup returns CDR1 LNHNV and CDR2 YYDKDF (reference sequence). In DNA, the CDR3 is TGTGCCACCAGCAGAGGCCGGGGCAGGGGTTTGTACGAGCAGTACTTC. It codes for CATSRGRGRGLYEQYF.

The rearrangement links TRBV11-3 to TRBJ2-3; D gene unclear. Trimming took 1 base from V and 4 from J, leaving 6 bases between them. The CDR3 is made up of 13 amino acids. Germline CDR1 reads SGHNT; CDR2 reads YENEEA. The CDR3 nucleotides are TGTGCCAGCAGCTTAGGGGCACCAGATACGCAGTATTTT. Amino acid sequence: CASSLGAPDTQYF.

This clone has just a few counts. This sequence joins TRBV5-1 and TRBJ2-5; the D gene is possibly TRBD2 (5 bases). The tail of the sequence fits TRBJ2-7 better, so the J call may be wrong. Germline CDR1 is SGHRS and CDR2 is YFSETQ. The CDR3 runs to 13 residues. CDR3 sequence: CASSFREYYEQYF. CDR3 DNA sequence: TGCGCCAGCAGCTTTAGGGAGTACTACGAGCAGTACTTC.

The V gene is TRBV30, the J gene TRBJ2-7; 7 nucleotides align to TRBD1. This CDR3 comprises 13 residues. The germline V gene encodes CDR1 GTSNPN and CDR2 SVGIG (reference sequence). J was trimmed by 1 base and V by 0 bases; bases with no gene match: 0. The CDR3 protein is CAWSVQGSYEQYF. The CDR3 DNA sequence: TGTGCCTGGAGTGTACAGGGGTCCTACGAGCAGTACTTC.

The gene calls are TRBV5-3 and TRBJ1-6, with D perhaps matching TRBD1 (5 bases). TRBV5-3 is an ORF; its function is uncertain. CDR3 length: 17 residues. The V gene lost 4 bases and the J gene lost 0 bases, with 14 bases spanning the gap. The CDR3 region has the DNA TGTGCCAGAAGCCGCCCCCAGGGAAGCTCCTATAATTCACCCCTCCACTTT. It translates to CARSRPQGSSYNSPLHF.

The chain couples TRBV19 to TRBJ2-6; tentative D call: TRBD1 (5 bases). Trimming stripped 0 bases from V and 4 bases from J, with 10 bases between. Looked up from germline, CDR1 is LNHDA and CDR2 is SQIVND (reference sequence). The CDR3 is 16 amino acids. DNA for the CDR3: TGTGCCAGTAGTATAGATCAGGGCGGCGGGGCCAACGTCCTGACTTTC. It translates to CASSIDQGGGANVLTF.

In DNA, the CDR3 is TGTGCCAGCAACGAGACAGAAACGGGCACCGGGGAGCTGTTTTTT. Translating gives CASNETETGTGELFF. The J gene is TRBJ2-2, the V gene TRBV21-1; the tabulated D call, TRBD1, remains unverified against the DNA. TRBV21-1 is a documented pseudogene. The CDR3 length is 15 residues.

This chain links TRBV9 with TRBJ2-3; 7 bases are a match to TRBD2. Germline CDR1 is SGDLS and CDR2 is YYNGEE. This CDR3 contains 17 residues. V was clipped by 4 bases and J by 0 bases; unmatched bases: 11. CDR3 protein: CASSRPRGGPSTDTQYF. DNA for the CDR3: TGTGCCAGCAGCAGACCTCGCGGGGGACCTAGCACAGATACGCAGTATTTT.

The table lists this clone with a few counts. This chain links TRBV7-2 with TRBJ1-2, with D hard to call. The CDR3 length is 14 residues. CDR1 SGHTA and CDR2 FQGNSA come from the germline V gene. Trimming left V 3 bases short and J 1 base short, with 9 bases between. The CDR3 region is CASSFINNNYGYTF. Written as DNA, the CDR3 is TGTGCCAGCAGCTTTATAAACAATAACTATGGCTACACCTTC.

V usage is TRBV5-1 and J usage is TRBJ2-7; the D is unclear. Germline assignment: CDR1 SGHRS and CDR2 YFSETQ. The CDR3 covers 13 residues. Trimming took 5 bases from V and 1 from J, leaving 10 bases between them. CDR3 sequence: CASRAPGSYEQYF. CDR3 in DNA: TGCGCCAGCAGGGCCCCGGGTTCCTACGAGCAGTACTTC.

The V and J genes are TRBV15 and TRBJ1-5; a weak D match, TRBD1 (5 bases). V was cut by 4 bases and J by 2 bases, with 12 bases left in between. The CDR3 has 15 residues. Germline V CDR1 and CDR2: LNHNV, YYDKDF (reference sequence). The chain's CDR3 is CATSKEGLGNQPQHF. CDR3 coding DNA: TGTGCCACCAGCAAAGAGGGGCTCGGCAATCAGCCCCAGCATTTT.

The V and J genes are TRBV6-1 and TRBJ1-2, with D hard to call. Germline loops: CDR1 MNHNS, CDR2 SASEGT. Trimming cost V 6 bases and J 4 bases, with 15 bases left between them. This CDR3 contains 14 residues. The CDR3 sequence is CASSVVRGSYGYTF. The CDR3 DNA reads as TGTGCCAGCAGCGTTGTTCGGGGTTCCTATGGCTACACCTTC.

This clone was seen only once. The rearrangement links TRBV11-3 to TRBJ2-1, with a tentative D call TRBD2 (6 bases). Germline CDR1 SGHNT, CDR2 YENEEA. Trimming cost V 6 bases and J 4 bases, with 16 bases left between them. The CDR3 covers 15 residues. The CDR3 here is CASRTRETGYNEQFF. DNA of the CDR3: TGTGCCAGCAGGACCCGGGAGACGGGATACAATGAGCAGTTCTTC. Variable domain in full (rest from reference TRBV11-3 and TRBJ2-1): EAGVVQSPRYKIIEKKQPVAFWCNPISGHNTLYWYLQNLGQGPELLIRYENEEAVDDSQLPKDRFSAERLKGVDSTLKIQPAELGDSAVYLCASRTRETGYNEQFFGPGTRLTVL.

The chain uses TRBV5-1 and TRBJ2-7; 9 bases fit TRBD2. Trimming removed 0 bases from V and 5 bases from J; junction bases left unmatched: 15. The CDR3 is 18 amino acids. Germline CDR1 reads SGHRS; CDR2 reads YFSETQ. CDR3 residues: CASSLEGLPSGVRHEQYF. CDR3 in DNA: TGCGCCAGCAGCTTGGAAGGCCTCCCTAGCGGGGTACGCCACGAGCAGTACTTC.

A few counts support this clone. The V gene is TRBV11-2, the J gene TRBJ2-5; 16 nucleotides agree with TRBD2. The CDR3 consists of 16 residues. Trimming removed 3 bases from V and 4 bases from J; junction bases left unmatched: 2. Germline loops: CDR1 SGHAT, CDR2 FQNNGV. The CDR3 sequence: CASSFGTSGGGETQYF. CDR3 coding DNA: TGTGCCAGCAGCTTCGGGACTAGCGGGGGGGGAGAGACCCAGTACTTC.

The chain carries TRBV29-1 and TRBJ2-7; unclear D gene. Germline V lookup: CDR1 SQVTM, CDR2 ANQGSEA. This CDR3 has 14 residues. V lost 0 bases, J lost 0 bases, and 9 bases lay in between. CDR3 nucleotide sequence: TGCAGCGTTGAAGAGTCAGGATACTCCTACGAGCAGTACTTC. Protein: CSVEESGYSYEQYF.

The rearrangement links TRBV5-1 to TRBJ2-3; the D is unclear. This CDR3 spans 14 amino acids. V lost 1 base and J lost 6, with 12 bases in between. Germline V gives CDR1 SGHRS, CDR2 YFSETQ. CDR3 nucleotides: TGCGCCAGCAGCTTGCCGTTAGACTCTGATACGCAGTATTTT. It translates to CASSLPLDSDTQYF.

The rearrangement joins TRBV4-1 to TRBJ2-7; TRBD1 matches at 7 bases. Germline loops: CDR1 MGHRA, CDR2 YSYEKL. V was clipped by 1 base and J by 1 base; unmatched bases: 7. The CDR3 is 16 amino acids. The chain's CDR3 is CASSQAGQLPSYEQYF. CDR3 coding DNA: TGCGCCAGCAGCCAAGCGGGACAGCTCCCTTCCTACGAGCAGTACTTC.

V gene TRBV9 combines with J gene TRBJ2-7, with 9 bases matching TRBD1. J gave up 5 bases and V 4 bases, and 10 bases lay outside the gene matches. Germline CDR1 SGDLS, CDR2 YYNGEE. The CDR3 runs to 15 residues. The DNA of the CDR3 is TGTGCCAGCAGCACCCGACAGGGGGGAGTCGACGAGCAGTACTTC. Translated, it gives CASSTRQGGVDEQYF.

This chain connects TRBV25-1 to TRBJ1-1; D is possibly TRBD1 (5 bases). Germline V gives CDR1 MGHDK, CDR2 SYGVNS. Trimming took off 5 bases at V and 5 bases at J, with 15 bases between the two ends. The CDR3 runs 14 residues. In DNA form, the CDR3 reads TGTGCCAGCAGTCTGGCAGGGAGGGAGACTGAAGCTTTCTTT. Amino acid sequence: CASSLAGRETEAFF.

This clone was picked up one time. This sequence joins TRBV7-3 and TRBJ1-1, with D possibly TRBD1 on 6 matching bases. Germline CDR1 SGHTA, CDR2 FQGTGA. The V and J ends lost 2 bases and 2 bases respectively, with 9 bases between them. The length of the CDR3 is 14 residues. CDR3 loop: CASSLGGSNTEAFF. CDR3 DNA: TGTGCCAGCAGCTTAGGGGGCTCAAACACTGAAGCTTTCTTT.

The chain couples TRBV4-2 to TRBJ2-1; 11 bases line up with TRBD2. The CDR3 covers 18 residues. Trimming at V came to 0 bases and at J to 4 bases, leaving 8 bases not matched to a gene. Germline V gene sequence: CDR1 LGHNA, CDR2 YNFKEQ. CDR3 in DNA: TGTGCCAGCAGCCAAGATCAGGGACTAGCGGACCCTTACAATGAGCAGTTCTTC. It codes for CASSQDQGLADPYNEQFF.

The chain is built from TRBV19 and TRBJ1-2, with D hard to call. The ends were cut back, 7 bases at V and 9 bases at J, with 18 bases in the middle. The CDR3 length is 13 residues. Germline V gene sequence: CDR1 LNHDA, CDR2 SQIVND (reference sequence). The CDR3 coding sequence is TGTGCCAGTACCCCGGGAGGGCCAGTGAGCTACACCTTC. As protein: CASTPGGPVSYTF.

The rearrangement uses TRBV2 and TRBJ2-7, with 9 nucleotides matching TRBD2. CDR1 SNHLY and CDR2 FYNNEI come from the germline V gene. The CDR3 length is 14 residues. V lost 6 bases and J lost 4; bases outside the gene matches: 7. CDR3 coding DNA: TGTGCCAGCAGGCCAGGACTAGCGCGATACGAGCAGTACTTC. It translates to CASRPGLARYEQYF.

This clone was recorded once. The chain joins TRBV6-4 to TRBJ2-7; D gene unclear. Germline CDR1 and CDR2: MRHNA and SNTAGT. The V end lost 3 bases, the J end lost 1 base, and 13 bases lay between the germline ends. CDR3 size: 15 residues. CDR3 amino acids: CASSDDVLQSYEQYF. DNA of the CDR3: TGTGCCAGCAGTGATGACGTCCTACAGTCCTACGAGCAGTACTTC.

This clone was found a few times. The gene calls are TRBV6-6 and TRBJ2-1; D possibly corresponds to TRBD2 (5 bases). The germline V and J ends were trimmed by 2 bases and 1 base, with 6 bases remaining between them. This CDR3 has 14 amino acids. Germline V lookup: CDR1 MNHNY, CDR2 SVGAGI (reference sequence). The CDR3 DNA follows: TGTGCCAGCAGTTACCGAGGGTCCTACAATGAGCAGTTCTTC. Translation: CASSYRGSYNEQFF.

This chain connects TRBV6-1 to TRBJ2-7; 11 bases map to TRBD2. The germline V gene encodes CDR1 MNHNS and CDR2 SASEGT. V trimming: 1 base; J trimming: 3 bases; junction bases outside the gene matches: 8. The CDR3 is made up of 17 amino acids. The CDR3 DNA sequence: TGTGCCAGCAGTGAAGGGTTAGCGGGGGGGCCGCTCTACGAGCAGTACTTC. Protein sequence: CASSEGLAGGPLYEQYF.

This clone was seen a few times. The rearrangement links TRBV6-1 to TRBJ1-2, with 12 nucleotides matching TRBD1. The ends lost 11 bases at V and 6 bases at J; junction bases unmatched: 7. Germline V gene sequence: CDR1 MNHNS, CDR2 SASEGT. The CDR3 contains 13 residues. The CDR3 spells CASSGTGGDGYTF. The CDR3 DNA reads TGTGCCTCCTCAGGGACAGGGGGCGATGGCTACACCTTC.